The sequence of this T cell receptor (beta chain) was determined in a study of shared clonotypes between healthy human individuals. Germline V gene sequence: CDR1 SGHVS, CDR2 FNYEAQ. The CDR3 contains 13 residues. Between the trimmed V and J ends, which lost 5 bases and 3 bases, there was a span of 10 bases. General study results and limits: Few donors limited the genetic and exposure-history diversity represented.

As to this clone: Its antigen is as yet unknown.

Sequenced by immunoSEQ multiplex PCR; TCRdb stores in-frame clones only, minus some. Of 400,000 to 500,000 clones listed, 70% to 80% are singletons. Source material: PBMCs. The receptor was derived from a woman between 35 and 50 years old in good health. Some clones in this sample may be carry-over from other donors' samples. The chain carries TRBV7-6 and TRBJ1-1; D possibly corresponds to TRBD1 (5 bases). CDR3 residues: CASSADRDTEAFF. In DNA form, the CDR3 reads TGTGCCAGCAGCGCTGACAGAGACACTGAAGCTTTCTTT. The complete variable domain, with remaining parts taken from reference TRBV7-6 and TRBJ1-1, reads GAGVSQSPRYKVTKRGQDVALRCDPISGHVSLYWYRQALGQGPEFLTYFNYEAQQDKSGLPNDRFSAERPEGSISTLTIQRTEQRDSAMYRCASSADRDTEAFFGQGTRLTVV.